This T cell receptor beta chain was documented in a study of vaccination and CD4 T cells after COVID-19. On the study more broadly: The convalescents comprised six males and four females, two of them Hispanic. Vaccinees got either two BNT162b2 doses or two mRNA-1273 doses.

On this clonotype itself: What it recognizes is unknown.

Once obtained from cultured CD4+ T cells, the DNA was sequenced using the Oncomine TCR Beta short-read assay. MiXCR, applied by TCRdb to the PCR reads, yields one record per CDR3 protein. The sample gives roughly 4,200 distinct CDR3 sequences, about 32% of which show up once; 20% to 30% is in the top ten. Treatment meaning: 10-day PBMC culture with coronavirus spike peptide pools or control peptides (ViraFEST assay). It was before the COVID-19 pandemic (2011-2018) that the unexposed donor's CD4+ T cells were collected. After expanding antigen-specific T cells with peptide pools, ViraFEST sequenced their TCRs. CDR3 length: 14 amino acids. V lost 2 bases, J lost 3 bases, and 5 bases stayed unmatched. CDR1 SGHRS and CDR2 YFSETQ come from the germline V gene.

The receptor was isolated from a human donor in good health. The sequencing input was CD4+ T cells from blood, cultured in vitro. The rearrangement uses TRBV5-1 and TRBJ2-7; TRBD1 matches at 7 bases. DNA of the CDR3: TGCGCCAGCAGCTTCGGGTCAGGGGGCTACGAGCAGTACTTC. This sequence encodes CASSFGSGGYEQYF. The entire variable domain, with the rest obtained from reference TRBV5-1 and TRBJ2-7, is as follows: KAGVTQTPRYLIKTRGQQVTLSCSPISGHRSVSWYQQTPGQGLQFLFEYFSETQRNKGNFPGRFSGRQFSNSRSEMNVSTLELGDSALYLCASSFGSGGYEQYFGPGTRLTVT.